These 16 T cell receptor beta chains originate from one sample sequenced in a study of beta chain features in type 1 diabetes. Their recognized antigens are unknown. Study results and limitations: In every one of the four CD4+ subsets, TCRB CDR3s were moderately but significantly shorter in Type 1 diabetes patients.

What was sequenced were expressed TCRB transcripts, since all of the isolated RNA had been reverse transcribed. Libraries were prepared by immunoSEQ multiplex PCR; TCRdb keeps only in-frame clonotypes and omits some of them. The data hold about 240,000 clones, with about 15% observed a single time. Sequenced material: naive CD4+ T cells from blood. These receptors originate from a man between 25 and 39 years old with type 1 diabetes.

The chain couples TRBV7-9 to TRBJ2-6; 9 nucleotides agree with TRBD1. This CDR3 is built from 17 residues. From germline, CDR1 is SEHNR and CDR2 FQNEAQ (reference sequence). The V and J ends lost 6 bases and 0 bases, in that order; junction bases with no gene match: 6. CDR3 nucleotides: TGTGCCAGCAGGGCATCGGGACAGGGCTCTGGGGCCAACGTCCTGACTTTC. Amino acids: CASRASGQGSGANVLTF.

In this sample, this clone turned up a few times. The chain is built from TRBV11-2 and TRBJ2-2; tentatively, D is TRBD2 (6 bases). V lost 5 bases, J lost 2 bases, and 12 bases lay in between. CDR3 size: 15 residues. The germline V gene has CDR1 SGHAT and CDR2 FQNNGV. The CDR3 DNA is TGTGCCAGCAGCCACTGGGACTCTAACACCGGGGAGCTGTTTTTT. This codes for CASSHWDSNTGELFF.

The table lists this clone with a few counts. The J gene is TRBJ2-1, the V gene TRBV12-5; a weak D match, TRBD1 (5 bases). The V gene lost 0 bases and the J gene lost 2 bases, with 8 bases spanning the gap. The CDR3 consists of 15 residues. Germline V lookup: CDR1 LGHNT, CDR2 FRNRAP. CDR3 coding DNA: TGTGCTAGTGGTTTGGTTGTGGACACCTACAATGAGCAGTTCTTC. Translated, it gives CASGLVVDTYNEQFF. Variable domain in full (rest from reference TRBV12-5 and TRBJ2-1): DARVTQTPRHKVTEMGQEVTMRCQPILGHNTVFWYRQTMMQGLELLAYFRNRAPLDDSGMPKDRFSAEMPDATLATLKIQPSEPRDSAVYFCASGLVVDTYNEQFFGPGTRLTVL.

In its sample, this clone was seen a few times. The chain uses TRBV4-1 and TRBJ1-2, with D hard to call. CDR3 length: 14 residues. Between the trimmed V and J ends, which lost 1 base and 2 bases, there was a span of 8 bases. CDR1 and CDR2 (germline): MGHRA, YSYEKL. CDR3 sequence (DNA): TGCGCCAGCAGCCAAGGTGTCCTCAACTATGGCTACACCTTC. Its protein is CASSQGVLNYGYTF.

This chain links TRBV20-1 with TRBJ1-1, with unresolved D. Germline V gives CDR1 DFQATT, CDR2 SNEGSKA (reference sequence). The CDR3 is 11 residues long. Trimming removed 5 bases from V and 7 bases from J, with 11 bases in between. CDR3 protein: CSAVITREAFF. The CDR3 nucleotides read TGCAGTGCTGTTATCACACGTGAAGCTTTCTTT.

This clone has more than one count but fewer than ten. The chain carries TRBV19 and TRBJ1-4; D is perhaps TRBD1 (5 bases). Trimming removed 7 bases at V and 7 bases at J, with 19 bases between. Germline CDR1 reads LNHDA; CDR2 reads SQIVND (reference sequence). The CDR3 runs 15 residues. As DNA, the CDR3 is TGTGCCAGTACCCGGGGGACCACCTCAGGTGAAAAACTGTTTTTT. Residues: CASTRGTTSGEKLFF.

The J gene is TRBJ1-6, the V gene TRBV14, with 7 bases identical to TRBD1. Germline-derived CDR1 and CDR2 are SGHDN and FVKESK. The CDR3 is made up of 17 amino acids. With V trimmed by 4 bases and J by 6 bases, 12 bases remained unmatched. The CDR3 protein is CASSLERAGQFNSPLHF. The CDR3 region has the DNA TGTGCCAGCAGCCTCGAAAGGGCGGGACAGTTTAATTCACCCCTCCACTTT.

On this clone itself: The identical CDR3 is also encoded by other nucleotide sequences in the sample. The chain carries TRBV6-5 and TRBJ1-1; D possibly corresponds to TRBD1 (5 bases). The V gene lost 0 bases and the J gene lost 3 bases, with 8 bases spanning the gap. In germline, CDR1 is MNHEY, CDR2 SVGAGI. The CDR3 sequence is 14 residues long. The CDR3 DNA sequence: TGTGCCAGCAGTTACTCGGGCAGGGACACTGAAGCTTTCTTT. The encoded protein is CASSYSGRDTEAFF.

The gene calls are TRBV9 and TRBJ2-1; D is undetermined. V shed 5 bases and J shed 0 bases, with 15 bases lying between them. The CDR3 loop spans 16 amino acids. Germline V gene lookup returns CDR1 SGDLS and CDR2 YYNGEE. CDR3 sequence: CASSHPPSSSYNEQFF. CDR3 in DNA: TGTGCCAGCAGTCACCCCCCGAGTAGCTCCTACAATGAGCAGTTCTTC.

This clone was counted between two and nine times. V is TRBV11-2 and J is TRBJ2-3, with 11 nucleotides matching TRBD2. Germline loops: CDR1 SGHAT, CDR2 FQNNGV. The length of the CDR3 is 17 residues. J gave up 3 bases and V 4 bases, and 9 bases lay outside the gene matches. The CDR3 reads CASSSRTSGPRTDTQYF. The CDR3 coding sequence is TGTGCCAGCAGCTCCCGGACTAGCGGGCCCAGGACAGATACGCAGTATTTT.

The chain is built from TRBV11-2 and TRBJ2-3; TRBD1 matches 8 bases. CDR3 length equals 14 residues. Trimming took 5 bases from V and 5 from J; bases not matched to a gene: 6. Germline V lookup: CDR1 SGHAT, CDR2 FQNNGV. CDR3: CASSAGQGKDTQYF. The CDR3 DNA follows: TGTGCCAGCAGCGCTGGACAGGGTAAAGATACGCAGTATTTT. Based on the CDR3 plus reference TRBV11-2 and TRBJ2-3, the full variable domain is EAGVAQSPRYKIIEKRQSVAFWCNPISGHATLYWYQQILGQGPKLLIQFQNNGVVDDSQLPKDRFSAERLKGVDSTLKIQPAKLEDSAVYLCASSAGQGKDTQYFGPGTRLTVL.

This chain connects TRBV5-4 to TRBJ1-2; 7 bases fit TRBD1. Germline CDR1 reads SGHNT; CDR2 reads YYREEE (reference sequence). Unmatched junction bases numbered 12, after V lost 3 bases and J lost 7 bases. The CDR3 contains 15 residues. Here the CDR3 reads CASSYGTAALVGYTF. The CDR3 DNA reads TGTGCCAGCAGCTATGGGACAGCCGCCCTTGTTGGCTACACCTTC.

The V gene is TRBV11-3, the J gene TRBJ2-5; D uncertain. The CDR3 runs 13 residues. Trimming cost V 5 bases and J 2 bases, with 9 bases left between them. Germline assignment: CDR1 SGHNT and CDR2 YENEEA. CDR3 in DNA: TGTGCCAGCAGCCCCCCCCGGCAAGAGACCCAGTACTTC. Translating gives CASSPPRQETQYF.

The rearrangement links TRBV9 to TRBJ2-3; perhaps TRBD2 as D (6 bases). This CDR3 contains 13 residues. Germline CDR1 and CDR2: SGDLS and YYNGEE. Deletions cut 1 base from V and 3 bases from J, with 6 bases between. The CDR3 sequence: CASSVRGTDTQYF. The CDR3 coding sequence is TGTGCCAGCAGCGTACGGGGGACAGATACGCAGTATTTT.

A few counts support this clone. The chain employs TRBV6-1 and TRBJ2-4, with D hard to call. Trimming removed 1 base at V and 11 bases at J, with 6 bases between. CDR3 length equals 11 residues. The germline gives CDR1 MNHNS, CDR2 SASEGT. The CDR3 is CASSEGEFQYF. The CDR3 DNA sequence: TGTGCCAGCAGTGAAGGCGAGTTTCAGTACTTC.

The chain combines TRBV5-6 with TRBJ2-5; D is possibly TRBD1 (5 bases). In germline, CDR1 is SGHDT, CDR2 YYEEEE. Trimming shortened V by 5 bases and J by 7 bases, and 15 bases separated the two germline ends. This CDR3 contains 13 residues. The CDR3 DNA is TGTGCCAGCAGATCCCAAGGGGTTGTGACCCAGTACTTC. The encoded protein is CASRSQGVVTQYF.